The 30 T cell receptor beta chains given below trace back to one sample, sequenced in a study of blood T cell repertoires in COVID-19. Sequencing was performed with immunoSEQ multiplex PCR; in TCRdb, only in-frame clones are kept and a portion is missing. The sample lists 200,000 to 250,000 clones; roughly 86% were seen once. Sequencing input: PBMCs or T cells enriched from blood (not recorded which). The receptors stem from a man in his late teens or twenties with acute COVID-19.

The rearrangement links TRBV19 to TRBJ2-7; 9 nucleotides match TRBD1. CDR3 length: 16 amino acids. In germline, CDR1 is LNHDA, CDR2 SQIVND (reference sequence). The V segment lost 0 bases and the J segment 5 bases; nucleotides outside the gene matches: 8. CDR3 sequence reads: CASSIDPGQGTDEQYF. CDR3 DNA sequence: TGTGCCAGTAGTATAGACCCAGGACAGGGGACGGACGAGCAGTACTTC.

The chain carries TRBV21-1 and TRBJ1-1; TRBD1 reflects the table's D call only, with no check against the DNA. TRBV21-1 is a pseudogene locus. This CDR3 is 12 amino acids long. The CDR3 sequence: CASSKNQTEAFF. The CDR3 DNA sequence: TGTGCCAGCAGCAAAAATCAAACTGAAGCTTTCTTT.

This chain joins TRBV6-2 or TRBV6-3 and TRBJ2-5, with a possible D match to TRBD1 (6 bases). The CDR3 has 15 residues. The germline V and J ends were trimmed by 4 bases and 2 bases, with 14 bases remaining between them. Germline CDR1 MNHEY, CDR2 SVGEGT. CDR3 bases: TGTGCCAGCAGTTCGATACTGGACAGACAAGAGACCCAGTACTTC. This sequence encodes CASSSILDRQETQYF.

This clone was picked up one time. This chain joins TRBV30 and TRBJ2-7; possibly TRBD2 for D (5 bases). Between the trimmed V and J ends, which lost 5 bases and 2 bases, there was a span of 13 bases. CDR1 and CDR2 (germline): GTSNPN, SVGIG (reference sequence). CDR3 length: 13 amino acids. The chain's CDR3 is CAWAAGPPYEQYF. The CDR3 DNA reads TGTGCCTGGGCTGCGGGTCCTCCCTACGAGCAGTACTTC.

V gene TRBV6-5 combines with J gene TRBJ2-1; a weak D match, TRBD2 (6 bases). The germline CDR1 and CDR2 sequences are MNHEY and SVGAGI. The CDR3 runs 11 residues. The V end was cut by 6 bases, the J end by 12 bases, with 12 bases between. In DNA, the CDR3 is TGTGCCAGCAGGAAGGACTACCGGCAGTTCTTC. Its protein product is CASRKDYRQFF.

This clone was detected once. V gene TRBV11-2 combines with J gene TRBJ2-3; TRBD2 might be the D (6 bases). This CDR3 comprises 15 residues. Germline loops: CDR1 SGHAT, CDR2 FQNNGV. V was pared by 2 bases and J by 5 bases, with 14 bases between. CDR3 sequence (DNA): TGTGCCAGCAGCTTATCTTGGCTAGCGTTAGATACGCAGTATTTT. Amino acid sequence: CASSLSWLALDTQYF.

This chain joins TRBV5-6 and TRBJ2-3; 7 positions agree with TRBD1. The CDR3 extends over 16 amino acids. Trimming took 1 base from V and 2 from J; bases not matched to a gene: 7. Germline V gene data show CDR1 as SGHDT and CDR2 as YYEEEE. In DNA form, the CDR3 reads TGTGCCAGCAGCTTGTTTCAGGACAGGACCACAGATACGCAGTATTTT. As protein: CASSLFQDRTTDTQYF. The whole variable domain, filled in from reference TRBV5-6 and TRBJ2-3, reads DAGVTQSPTHLIKTRGQQVTLRCSPKSGHDTVSWYQQALGQGPQFIFQYYEEEERQRGNFPDRFSGHQFPNYSSELNVNALLLGDSALYLCASSLFQDRTTDTQYFGPGTRLTVL.

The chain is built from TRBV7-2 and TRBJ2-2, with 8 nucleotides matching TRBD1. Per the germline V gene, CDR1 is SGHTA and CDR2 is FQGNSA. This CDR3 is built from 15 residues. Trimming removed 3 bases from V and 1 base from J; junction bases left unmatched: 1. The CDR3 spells CASSFDRGNTGELFF. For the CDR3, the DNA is TGTGCCAGCAGCTTCGACAGGGGGAACACCGGGGAGCTGTTTTTT.

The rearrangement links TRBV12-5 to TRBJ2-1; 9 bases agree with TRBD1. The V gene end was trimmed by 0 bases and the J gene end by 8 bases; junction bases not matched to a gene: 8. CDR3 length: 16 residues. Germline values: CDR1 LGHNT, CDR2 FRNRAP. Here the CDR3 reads CASGLVTGTGKYEQFF. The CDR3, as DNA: TGTGCTAGTGGTTTGGTTACCGGGACAGGGAAGTATGAGCAGTTCTTC.

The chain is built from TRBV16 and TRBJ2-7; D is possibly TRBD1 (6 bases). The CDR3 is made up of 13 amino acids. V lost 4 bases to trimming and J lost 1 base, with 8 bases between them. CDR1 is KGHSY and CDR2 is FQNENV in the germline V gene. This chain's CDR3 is CASSPGQSYEQYF. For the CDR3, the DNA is TGTGCCAGCAGCCCCGGACAGTCCTACGAGCAGTACTTC.

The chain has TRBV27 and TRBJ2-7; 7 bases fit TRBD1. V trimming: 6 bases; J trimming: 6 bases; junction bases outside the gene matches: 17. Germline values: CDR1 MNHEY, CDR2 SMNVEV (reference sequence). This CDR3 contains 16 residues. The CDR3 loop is CASSDTTGETLFEQYF. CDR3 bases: TGTGCCAGCAGCGATACCACAGGGGAGACCTTATTCGAGCAGTACTTC.

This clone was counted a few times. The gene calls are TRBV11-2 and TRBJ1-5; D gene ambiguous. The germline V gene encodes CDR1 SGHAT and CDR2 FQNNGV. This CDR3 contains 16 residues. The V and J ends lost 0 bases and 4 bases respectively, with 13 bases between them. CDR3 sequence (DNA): TGTGCCAGCAGCTTAGATGGTCAGTTAACGAATCAGCCCCAGCATTTT. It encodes CASSLDGQLTNQPQHF.

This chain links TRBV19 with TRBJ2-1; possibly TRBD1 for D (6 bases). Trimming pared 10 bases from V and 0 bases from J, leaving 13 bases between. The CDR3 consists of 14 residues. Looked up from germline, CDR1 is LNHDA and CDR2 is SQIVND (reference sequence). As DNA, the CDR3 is TGTGCCACCCAAGGACAGAGCTCCTACAATGAGCAGTTCTTC. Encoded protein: CATQGQSSYNEQFF.

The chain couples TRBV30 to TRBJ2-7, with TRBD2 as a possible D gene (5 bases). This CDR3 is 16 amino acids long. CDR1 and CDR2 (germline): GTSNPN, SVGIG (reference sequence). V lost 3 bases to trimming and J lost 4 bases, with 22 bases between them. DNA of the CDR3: TGTGCCTGGAGCACAAACCGAGTACTAGTTTTGTACGAGCAGTACTTC. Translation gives CAWSTNRVLVLYEQYF.

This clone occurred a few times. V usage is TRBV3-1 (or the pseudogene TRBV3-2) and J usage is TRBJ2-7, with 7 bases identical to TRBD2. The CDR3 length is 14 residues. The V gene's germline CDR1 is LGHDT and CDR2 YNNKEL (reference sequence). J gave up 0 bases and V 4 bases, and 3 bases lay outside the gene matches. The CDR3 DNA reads TGTGCCAGCAGCCCCTGGGGGGGCTCCTACGAGCAGTACTTC. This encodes CASSPWGGSYEQYF.

CDR3 sequence reads: CASSQDPDSYGYTF. Here the CDR3 DNA reads TGCGCCAGCAGCCAAGATCCCGACAGCTATGGCTACACCTTC. V and J are TRBV4-1 and TRBJ1-2; possible D gene TRBD1, 5 bases. V was cut by 0 bases and J by 4 bases, with 9 bases left in between. The length of the CDR3 is 14 residues. Per germline, CDR1 MGHRA and CDR2 YSYEKL.

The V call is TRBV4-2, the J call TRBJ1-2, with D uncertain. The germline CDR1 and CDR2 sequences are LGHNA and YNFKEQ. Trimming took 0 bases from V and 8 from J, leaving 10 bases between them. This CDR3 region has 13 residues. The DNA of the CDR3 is TGTGCCAGCAGCCAAGACTCTAGATTCGGCTACACCTTC. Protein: CASSQDSRFGYTF.

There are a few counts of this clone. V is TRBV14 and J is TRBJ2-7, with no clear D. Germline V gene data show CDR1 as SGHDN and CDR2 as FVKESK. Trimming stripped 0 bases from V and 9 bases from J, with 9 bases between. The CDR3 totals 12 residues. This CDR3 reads CASSQDYVMQYF. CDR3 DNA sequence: TGTGCCAGCAGCCAAGACTACGTTATGCAGTACTTC.

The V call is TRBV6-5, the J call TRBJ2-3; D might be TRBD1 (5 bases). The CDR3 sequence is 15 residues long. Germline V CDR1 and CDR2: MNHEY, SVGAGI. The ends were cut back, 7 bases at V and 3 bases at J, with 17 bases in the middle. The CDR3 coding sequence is TGTGCCAGCACCGAAGGGGCCCTGGGTACAGATACGCAGTATTTT. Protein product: CASTEGALGTDTQYF.

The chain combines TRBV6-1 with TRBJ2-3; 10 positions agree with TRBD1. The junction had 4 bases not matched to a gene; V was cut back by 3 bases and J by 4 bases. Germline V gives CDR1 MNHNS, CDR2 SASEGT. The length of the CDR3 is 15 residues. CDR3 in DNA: TGTGCCAGCAGTGACCGGGACAGGGGATCAGATACGCAGTATTTT. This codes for CASSDRDRGSDTQYF.

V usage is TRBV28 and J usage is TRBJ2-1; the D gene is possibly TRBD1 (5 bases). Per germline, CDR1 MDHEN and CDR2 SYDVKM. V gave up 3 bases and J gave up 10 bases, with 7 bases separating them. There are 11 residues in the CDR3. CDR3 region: CASSLGQEQFF. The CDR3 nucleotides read TGTGCCAGCAGTTTGGGGCAGGAGCAGTTCTTC.

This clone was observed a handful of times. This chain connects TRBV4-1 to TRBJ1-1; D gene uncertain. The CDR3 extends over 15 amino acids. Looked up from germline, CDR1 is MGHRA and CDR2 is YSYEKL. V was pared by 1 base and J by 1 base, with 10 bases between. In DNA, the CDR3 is TGCGCCAGCAGCCAAGTTAACTTCGAGAACACTGAAGCTTTCTTT. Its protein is CASSQVNFENTEAFF.

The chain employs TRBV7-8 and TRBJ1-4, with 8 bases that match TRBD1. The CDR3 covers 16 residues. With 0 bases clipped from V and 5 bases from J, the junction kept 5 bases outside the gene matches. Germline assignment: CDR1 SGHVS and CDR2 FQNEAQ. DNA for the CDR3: TGTGCCAGCAGCTTAGCCGGACAGGGTGGAAATGAAAAACTGTTTTTT. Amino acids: CASSLAGQGGNEKLFF.

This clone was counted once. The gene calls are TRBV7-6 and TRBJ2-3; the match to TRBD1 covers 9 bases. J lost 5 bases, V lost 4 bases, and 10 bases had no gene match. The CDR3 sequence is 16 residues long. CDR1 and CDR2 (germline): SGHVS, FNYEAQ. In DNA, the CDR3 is TGTGCCAGCAGCTCAGACCCACGACAGGGGGAAGATACGCAGTATTTT. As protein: CASSSDPRQGEDTQYF.

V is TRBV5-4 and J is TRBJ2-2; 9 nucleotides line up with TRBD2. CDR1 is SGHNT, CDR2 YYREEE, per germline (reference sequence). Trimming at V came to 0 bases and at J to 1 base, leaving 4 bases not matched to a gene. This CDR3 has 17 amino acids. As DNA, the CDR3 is TGTGCCAGCAGCTTGGGTTATAGCGGGAGGAACACCGGGGAGCTGTTTTTT. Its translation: CASSLGYSGRNTGELFF. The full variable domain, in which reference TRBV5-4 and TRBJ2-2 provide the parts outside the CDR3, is ETGVTQSPTHLIKTRGQQVTLRCSSQSGHNTVSWYQQALGQGPQFIFQYYREEENGRGNFPPRFSGLQFPNYSSELNVNALELDDSALYLCASSLGYSGRNTGELFFGEGSRLTVL.

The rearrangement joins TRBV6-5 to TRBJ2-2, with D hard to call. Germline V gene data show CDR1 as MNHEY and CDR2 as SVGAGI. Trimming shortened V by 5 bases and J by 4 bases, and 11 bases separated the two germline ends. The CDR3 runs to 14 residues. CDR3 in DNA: TGTGCCAGCAGTACCTCACTGAGCACCGGGGAGCTGTTTTTT. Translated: CASSTSLSTGELFF.

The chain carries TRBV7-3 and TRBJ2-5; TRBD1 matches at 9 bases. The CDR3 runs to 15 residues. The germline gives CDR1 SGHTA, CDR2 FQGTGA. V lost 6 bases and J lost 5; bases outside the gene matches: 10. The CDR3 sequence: CASSTGGAGRETQYF. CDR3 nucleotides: TGTGCCAGCAGTACAGGGGGCGCGGGAAGGGAGACCCAGTACTTC.

The CDR3 region is CASSSKGGLYEQYF. For the CDR3, the DNA is TGTGCCAGCAGCTCGAAGGGAGGGCTATACGAGCAGTACTTC. The chain uses TRBV7-9 and TRBJ2-7; 7 nucleotides line up with TRBD2. V lost 4 bases to trimming and J lost 4 bases; unmatched junction nucleotides: 7. Germline CDR1 is SEHNR and CDR2 is FQNEAQ (reference sequence). The CDR3 consists of 14 residues.

CDR3 nucleotides: TGTGCCAGTAGCTTCACGACAGGGTTTTTTCAGCCCCAGCATTTT. This translates into CASSFTTGFFQPQHF. The rearrangement uses TRBV19 and TRBJ1-5; TRBD1 aligns across 7 bases. This CDR3 region has 15 residues. The germline CDR1 and CDR2 sequences are LNHDA and SQIVND (reference sequence). V lost 6 bases and J lost 6; bases outside the gene matches: 11.

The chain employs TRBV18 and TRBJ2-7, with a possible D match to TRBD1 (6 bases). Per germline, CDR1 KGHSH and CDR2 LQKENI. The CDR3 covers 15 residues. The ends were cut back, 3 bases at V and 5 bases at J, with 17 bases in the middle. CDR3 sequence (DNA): TGTGCCAGCTCACCGGAGGCAGGGGAATCCAACGAGCAGTACTTC. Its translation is CASSPEAGESNEQYF.